The 27 T cell receptor beta chains below all came from one sample that was sequenced in a study of blood T cell repertoires in COVID-19. Sequencing used immunoSEQ multiplex PCR; TCRdb keeps in-frame clones, though not all of them. The sample shows 130,000 to 150,000 clones, 84% of them seen only once. The sequenced material came from PBMCs or T cells enriched from blood (not recorded which). The receptors come from a woman between 50 and 59 years old who had been exposed to COVID-19.

V and J are TRBV7-6 and TRBJ1-1; D remains ambiguous. V was trimmed by 7 bases and J by 0 bases, leaving 12 bases between them. The CDR3 runs to 14 residues. Germline V gene data show CDR1 as SGHVS and CDR2 as FNYEAQ. The CDR3 nucleotides read TGTGCCAGCAAGCCCGAGCCCGTGAACACTGAAGCTTTCTTT. Its protein product is CASKPEPVNTEAFF.

This chain links TRBV29-1 with TRBJ1-1; 7 nucleotides match TRBD1. The CDR3 consists of 12 residues. CDR1 is SQVTM and CDR2 is ANQGSEA in the germline V gene. V lost 4 bases to trimming and J lost 3 bases; unmatched junction nucleotides: 2. As DNA, the CDR3 is TGCAGCGTTGGACAGGGTTACACTGAAGCTTTCTTT. Translation: CSVGQGYTEAFF.

The V call is TRBV7-2, the J call TRBJ1-6; 8 nucleotides line up with TRBD1. CDR3 size: 15 residues. CDR1 is SGHTA and CDR2 is FQGNSA in the germline V gene. Trimming at V came to 6 bases and at J to 4 bases, leaving 5 bases not matched to a gene. The CDR3 nucleotides read TGTGCCAGCAGGCGGACAGGGAATTATAATTCACCCCTCCACTTT. It translates to CASRRTGNYNSPLHF.

This chain links TRBV7-9 with TRBJ2-5, with 10 bases aligning to TRBD1. This CDR3 spans 15 amino acids. The V segment lost 4 bases and the J segment 5 bases; nucleotides outside the gene matches: 7. Germline CDR1 and CDR2: SEHNR and FQNEAQ (reference sequence). CDR3 nucleotides: TGTGCCAGCAGCTCCACCGACAGGGGGCGGGAGACCCAGTACTTC. Protein sequence: CASSSTDRGRETQYF.

V usage is TRBV14 and J usage is TRBJ2-3, with a tentative D call TRBD1 (6 bases). CDR3 size: 14 residues. The V end was cut by 4 bases, the J end by 6 bases, with 14 bases between. Germline-derived CDR1 and CDR2 are SGHDN and FVKESK. The CDR3 sequence: CASSLTPQGDTQYF. The CDR3 bases are TGTGCCAGCAGCCTTACCCCCCAGGGGGATACGCAGTATTTT.

This chain joins TRBV4-1 and TRBJ1-3, with a possible D match to TRBD1 (6 bases). The CDR3 contains 15 residues. Germline CDR1 MGHRA, CDR2 YSYEKL. The V end was cut by 2 bases, the J end by 0 bases, with 8 bases between. CDR3 sequence (DNA): TGCGCCAGCAGCCAAAGGGGGGGCTCTGGAAACACCATATATTTT. Translated, it gives CASSQRGGSGNTIYF.

This clone has more than one count but fewer than ten. V usage is TRBV18 and J usage is TRBJ1-1; the match to TRBD1 covers 9 bases. This CDR3 comprises 14 residues. V lost 3 bases and J lost 4; bases outside the gene matches: 3. Per germline, CDR1 KGHSH and CDR2 LQKENI. The CDR3 region is CASSPNRGLTEAFF. DNA for the CDR3: TGTGCCAGCTCACCGAACAGGGGGCTCACTGAAGCTTTCTTT.

This chain uses TRBV6-2 or TRBV6-3 with TRBJ1-5; 7 bases map to TRBD1. The V segment lost 4 bases and the J segment 1 base; nucleotides outside the gene matches: 7. CDR3 length: 16 residues. Germline values: CDR1 MNHEY, CDR2 SVGEGT. The CDR3 sequence is CASSSRQGGSNQPQHF. The CDR3 DNA follows: TGTGCCAGCAGTTCCCGACAGGGAGGCAGCAATCAGCCCCAGCATTTT.

This clone occurred once. The genes are TRBV6-5 and TRBJ1-3; 7 bases are shared with TRBD1. CDR1 and CDR2 (germline): MNHEY, SVGAGI. The CDR3 runs 15 residues. Losses at the gene ends were 6 bases for V and 2 bases for J; bases not matched to a gene: 7. The CDR3 DNA reads TGTGCCAGCAGCGCAGGGGGAAGCACTGGAAACACCATATATTTT. Its translation is CASSAGGSTGNTIYF.

V usage is TRBV4-3 and J usage is TRBJ1-4, with 7 bases identical to TRBD1. With V trimmed by 0 bases and J by 7 bases, 5 bases remained unmatched. This CDR3 has 15 amino acids. Germline V gene sequence: CDR1 LGHNA, CDR2 YSLEER. This chain's CDR3 is CASSQEGRGVEKLFF. The DNA for the CDR3 is TGCGCCAGCAGCCAAGAAGGCAGGGGGGTTGAAAAACTGTTTTTT.

The chain has TRBV28 and TRBJ1-2; D unclear. CDR1 MDHEN and CDR2 SYDVKM come from the germline V gene. This CDR3 region has 13 residues. The germline V and J ends were trimmed by 5 bases and 0 bases, with 7 bases remaining between them. The CDR3 loop reads CASSPTTNYGYTF. As DNA, the CDR3 is TGTGCCAGCAGTCCAACAACTAACTATGGCTACACCTTC.

The chain is built from TRBV5-1 and TRBJ1-4; the match to TRBD1 covers 7 bases. J was trimmed by 4 bases and V by 5 bases; bases with no gene match: 11. Per the germline V gene, CDR1 is SGHRS and CDR2 is YFSETQ. The CDR3 contains 16 residues. The CDR3 DNA follows: TGCGCCAGCAGGATGCAAGGGACAGCTGTTAATGAAAAACTGTTTTTT. This gives the protein CASRMQGTAVNEKLFF.

The CDR3 loop reads CASSQPDRDEAFF. The CDR3 DNA reads as TGCGCCAGCAGTCAACCAGACAGGGATGAAGCTTTCTTT. The J gene is TRBJ1-1, the V gene TRBV4-1; 7 nucleotides align to TRBD1. The CDR3 sequence is 13 residues long. The germline CDR1 and CDR2 sequences are MGHRA and YSYEKL. With 6 bases clipped from V and 7 bases from J, the junction kept 8 bases outside the gene matches.

In its sample, this clone was seen a few times. V usage is TRBV5-1 and J usage is TRBJ1-6; possible D gene TRBD1, 6 bases. CDR1 and CDR2 (germline): SGHRS, YFSETQ. This CDR3 contains 14 residues. Trimming took off 2 bases at V and 9 bases at J, with 12 bases between the two ends. CDR3 coding DNA: TGCGCCAGCAGCTTAACAGGGCCGTCTTCACCCCTCCACTTT. This gives the protein CASSLTGPSSPLHF.

This chain joins TRBV23-1 and TRBJ2-5; D possibly corresponds to TRBD2 (6 bases). TRBV23-1 falls under the ORF class, with uncertain function. V lost 0 bases and J 5 bases, leaving 22 bases between the germline ends. The CDR3 runs to 18 residues. Here the CDR3 DNA reads TGCGCCAGCAGTCAATCGGGATGGGGGGAGGAGGCCGGGGAGACCCAGTACTTC. Amino acids: CASSQSGWGEEAGETQYF.

The V call is TRBV6-5, the J call TRBJ2-7; TRBD1 matches 9 bases. V dropped 6 bases and J dropped 4; count of bases not matched to a gene: 7. In germline, CDR1 is MNHEY, CDR2 SVGAGI. The CDR3 contains 14 residues. CDR3 in amino acids: CASSPLDRGYEQYF. As DNA, the CDR3 is TGTGCCAGCAGCCCGTTAGACAGGGGGTACGAGCAGTACTTC.

This chain connects TRBV2 to TRBJ1-5, with a possible D match to TRBD1 (5 bases). The germline V and J ends were trimmed by 7 bases and 3 bases, with 13 bases remaining between them. Germline CDR1 SNHLY, CDR2 FYNNEI. This CDR3 comprises 14 residues. The CDR3: CASNLRQYNQPQHF. The CDR3, as DNA: TGTGCCAGCAATCTTAGACAGTACAATCAGCCCCAGCATTTT.

This clone was found once. The rearrangement uses TRBV15 and TRBJ1-2, with TRBD1 matching over 9 bases. In germline, CDR1 is LNHNV, CDR2 YYDKDF (reference sequence). This CDR3 has 16 residues. After removal of 2 bases from V and 8 bases from J, the junction contained 12 bases not matched to a gene. The CDR3 sequence is CATSRTGTGREEGYTF. The CDR3, as DNA: TGTGCCACCAGCAGAACCGGGACAGGGAGGGAGGAAGGCTACACCTTC.

V usage is TRBV7-6 and J usage is TRBJ2-5, with 13 bases lining up with TRBD2. V was clipped by 6 bases and J by 3 bases; unmatched bases: 7. The CDR3 is 16 residues long. Germline assignment: CDR1 SGHVS and CDR2 FNYEAQ. The CDR3 nucleotides are TGTGCCAGCAGACAACGAGGACTAGCGGGAGAAGAGACCCAGTACTTC. Its translation is CASRQRGLAGEETQYF.

The gene calls are TRBV6-2 or TRBV6-3 and TRBJ2-7; perhaps TRBD1 as D (6 bases). V shed 5 bases and J shed 4 bases, with 18 bases lying between them. The CDR3 totals 15 residues. Germline assignment: CDR1 MNHEY and CDR2 SVGEGT. The CDR3 protein is CASSGSRTAEYEQYF. The DNA for the CDR3 is TGTGCCAGCAGTGGGTCACGGACAGCAGAATACGAGCAGTACTTC.

The chain combines TRBV20-1 with TRBJ1-6; 7 positions match TRBD1. This CDR3 region has 15 residues. V shed 3 bases and J 6 bases; nucleotides not matched to a gene: 8. Germline V CDR1 and CDR2: DFQATT, SNEGSKA (reference sequence). The CDR3 protein is CSASGFQGGNSPLHF. The CDR3 DNA is TGCAGTGCTAGTGGGTTCCAGGGGGGTAATTCACCCCTCCACTTT.

The chain carries TRBV19 and TRBJ1-1; D unclear. Germline loops: CDR1 LNHDA, CDR2 SQIVND (reference sequence). The CDR3 is 17 residues long. Trimming stripped 7 bases from V and 5 bases from J, with 26 bases between. This CDR3 is CASNEERGTRHPTEAFF. The CDR3 bases are TGTGCCAGTAACGAGGAGCGAGGTACCCGTCATCCTACTGAAGCTTTCTTT.

The CDR3 reads CASSLLTRSDIDYEQYF. CDR3 sequence (DNA): TGCGCCAGCAGCCTGCTGACTAGAAGCGATATCGACTACGAGCAGTACTTC. This rearrangement joins TRBV5-1 to TRBJ2-7; a possible D gene is TRBD2 (6 bases). The length of the CDR3 is 17 residues. Germline V gene sequence: CDR1 SGHRS, CDR2 YFSETQ. Trimming cost V 4 bases and J 3 bases, with 23 bases left between them. Full variable domain (remainder filled in from reference TRBV5-1 and TRBJ2-7): KAGVTQTPRYLIKTRGQQVTLSCSPISGHRSVSWYQQTPGQGLQFLFEYFSETQRNKGNFPGRFSGRQFSNSRSEMNVSTLELGDSALYLCASSLLTRSDIDYEQYFGPGTRLTVT.

This chain joins TRBV9 and TRBJ2-5; D may be TRBD2 (6 bases). Germline CDR1 reads SGDLS; CDR2 reads YYNGEE. Trimming took 4 bases from V and 5 from J, leaving 15 bases between them. The CDR3 totals 14 residues. The CDR3 region has the DNA TGTGCCAGCAGCCCACAGACTAGTAGGGAGACCCAGTACTTC. As protein: CASSPQTSRETQYF.

This chain joins TRBV28 and TRBJ1-5, with a possible D match to TRBD1 (5 bases). The CDR3 extends over 15 amino acids. The V gene lost 3 bases and the J gene lost 1 base, with 10 bases spanning the gap. From germline, CDR1 is MDHEN and CDR2 SYDVKM. For the CDR3, the DNA is TGTGCCAGCAGTTTCCAGGGTTCGAGCAATCAGCCCCAGCATTTT. Protein sequence: CASSFQGSSNQPQHF. Variable domain in full (rest from reference TRBV28 and TRBJ1-5): DVKVTQSSRYLVKRTGEKVFLECVQDMDHENMFWYRQDPGLGLRLIYFSYDVKMKEKGDIPEGYSVSREKKERFSLILESASTNQTSMYLCASSFQGSSNQPQHFGDGTRLSIL.

The rearrangement joins TRBV5-1 to TRBJ1-4; 9 nucleotides line up with TRBD1. The CDR3 length is 16 residues. Per the germline V gene, CDR1 is SGHRS and CDR2 is YFSETQ. Trimming cost V 1 base and J 3 bases; bases outside gene matches: 4. The CDR3 region is CASSLSGQGSNEKLFF. CDR3 DNA sequence: TGCGCCAGCAGCTTGTCGGGACAGGGCTCTAATGAAAAACTGTTTTTT.

This clone was detected only a few times. J is TRBJ1-2 and V is TRBV9, with 7 bases matching TRBD1. With V trimmed by 5 bases and J by 8 bases, 9 bases remained unmatched. This CDR3 comprises 13 residues. The germline V gene encodes CDR1 SGDLS and CDR2 YYNGEE. CDR3 nucleotide sequence: TGTGCCAGCAGTTATACAGGGGCACGAGGCTACACCTTC. Translating it yields CASSYTGARGYTF. Looking up the rest from reference TRBV9 and TRBJ1-2 gives the full variable domain: DSGVTQTPKHLITATGQRVTLRCSPRSGDLSVYWYQQSLDQGLQFLIQYYNGEERAKGNILERFSAQQFPDLHSELNLSSLELGDSALYFCASSYTGARGYTFGSGTRLTVV.